This is a list of T cell receptor beta chains from one sample in a study of blood T cell repertoires in COVID-19. TCRdb's table, derived via immunoSEQ multiplex PCR, lists solely in-frame clones and lacks some. This sample carries over 200,000 clones, about 90% of them seen once, and the ten largest clones take more than 1%. Sequenced sample: PBMCs or T cells enriched from blood (not recorded which). Receptors were obtained from a human donor in a cohort exposed to, infected with or recovered from COVID-19 (not recorded which). The donor label of this sample is uncertain. CDR3s include the opening cysteine and the closing phenylalanine or tryptophan. D genes are given only for firm matches. Clone size is given for some rows only: seen once, a few or many times, or a class if the clone is expanded.

once TRBJ2-1 TRBV2 TRBD2 TGTGCCAGCATCGGGGGGGCATACTACAATGAGCAGTTCTTC CASIGGAYYNEQFF
once TRBJ1-1 TRBV30 - TGTGCCTGGAGTACAGGGCGCACTGAAGCTTTCTTT CAWSTGRTEAFF
- TRBJ1-2 TRBV27 - TGTGCCAGCAGTTTCCTCGGGTCGCGGGGCTACACCTTC CASSFLGSRGYTF
- TRBJ1-4 TRBV18 TRBD1 TGTGCCAGCTCACCCGGACAGGTAGAGGAAAAACTGTTTTTT CASSPGQVEEKLFF
- TRBJ1-2 TRBV10-3 TRBD1 TGTGCCATCAGTGAGTCTGGGGGACAGGGGGTACCGTATGGCTACACCTTC CAISESGGQGVPYGYTF
once TRBJ2-1 TRBV24-1 - TGTGCCACCAGCTCAACAGAGAGCTCCTACAATGAGCAGTTCTTC CATSSTESSYNEQFF
- TRBJ2-7 TRBV24-1 TRBD1 TGTGCCACCAGTGGGACAGGGCTCGAGCAGTACTTC CATSGTGLEQYF
- TRBJ2-5 TRBV28 TRBD1 TGTGCCAGCAGTTTATCAGGGGGTGTGATACAAGAGACCCAGTACTTC CASSLSGGVIQETQYF
- TRBJ2-7 TRBV2 - TGTGCCAGCAGTGATTTGGAGTCCGAGCAGTACTTC CASSDLESEQYF
- TRBJ1-5 TRBV12-5 - TGTGCTAGTGGTCTGCAGGGGCTTGGCAATCAGCCCCAGCATTTT CASGLQGLGNQPQHF
- TRBJ1-1 TRBV11-2 - TGTGCCAGCGGATCAACCCGCCTAAGGCCGCGGGAGGAATTTCGGGCTTTCTTT CASGSTRLRPREEFRAFF
- TRBJ1-1 TRBV16 TRBD1 TGTGCCAGCAGCCTGACAGGGGTAAAGGCGAACACTGAAGCTTTCTTT CASSLTGVKANTEAFF
- TRBJ1-1 TRBV11-2 TRBD1 TGTGCCAGCAGCTTAGGGACAGGGGAAGGAGCTTTCTTT CASSLGTGEGAFF
once TRBJ1-1 TRBV6-5 TRBD1 TGTGCCAGCAGTCCCGACAGGGGTGGGACTGAAGCTTTCTTT CASSPDRGGTEAFF
- TRBJ2-1 TRBV15 - TGTGCCACCAGCAGCCCCCCCACAGGGCGTCCCAATGAGCAGTTCTTC CATSSPPTGRPNEQFF
- TRBJ2-1 TRBV2 TRBD2 TGTGCCAGCAAAGAAGGACTAGCGGTCTACAATGAGCAGTTCTTC CASKEGLAVYNEQFF
- TRBJ1-6 TRBV4-1 - TGCGCCAGCAGCCAAGAAACAGGACCCCTCCACTTT CASSQETGPLHF
- TRBJ2-2 TRBV19 - TGTGCCAGTAGTGAACGGGGGAACACCGGGGAGCTGTTTTTT CASSERGNTGELFF
- TRBJ1-4 TRBV7-2 TRBD1 TGTGCCAGCAGCGCGGACAGGGGGAGGAATGAAAAACTGTTTTTT CASSADRGRNEKLFF
- TRBJ1-4 TRBV4-1 - TGCGCCAGCAGCCAAGACAGGGCGTTTAATGAAAAACTGTTTTTT CASSQDRAFNEKLFF